The 16 T cell receptor beta chains below come from one sample, sequenced in a study of T-cell memory formation after mild COVID-19. TCRdb called the 5' RACE reads again in MiXCR, with one record for every CDR3 protein. The sample contains 210,000 or so distinct CDR3 sequences, roughly 18% of which appear only once. The source material was PBMCs or a T cell subset sorted from them (not recorded which). These receptors all stem from an adult woman who had mild COVID-19 (a few samples of this study predate the infection). Cell type and time point are not known.

This clonotype was detected only a few times. The V and J genes are TRBV5-1 and TRBJ2-3; D could derive from TRBD1 or TRBD2 (5 bases each). V gave up 5 bases and J gave up 3 bases, with 16 bases separating them. This CDR3 spans 15 amino acids. Looked up from germline, CDR1 is SGHRS and CDR2 is YFSETQ. In nucleotides, the CDR3 is TGCGCCAGCAGGTACGAGGGGTTGTCGACAGATACGCAGTATTTT. It translates to CASRYEGLSTDTQYF.

This clonotype was found a few times. The chain uses TRBV20-1 and TRBJ2-3; 7 bases fit TRBD2. Germline V gives CDR1 DFQATT, CDR2 SNEGSKA (reference sequence). V was clipped by 1 base and J by 6 bases; unmatched bases: 10. The CDR3 has 15 residues. The CDR3 DNA sequence: TGCAGTGCTAGAGGGGGAGGGCTACTGAGGGATACGCAGTATTTT. Translation gives CSARGGGLLRDTQYF.

This clonotype was detected only a few times. The V gene is TRBV6-5, the J gene TRBJ2-3; 10 bases match TRBD1. V shed 3 bases and J 3 bases; nucleotides not matched to a gene: 15. There are 19 residues in the CDR3. Germline assignment: CDR1 MNHEY and CDR2 SVGAGI. CDR3: CASSYIPPGQGKRTDTQYF. Written as DNA, the CDR3 is TGTGCCAGCAGTTATATCCCTCCGGGACAGGGGAAACGGACAGATACGCAGTATTTT.

The chain uses TRBV20-1 and TRBJ2-5; TRBD2 might be the D (6 bases). V was trimmed by 1 base and J by 4 bases, leaving 10 bases between them. The CDR3 covers 13 residues. Germline lookup yields CDR1 DFQATT and CDR2 SNEGSKA (reference sequence). CDR3 sequence reads: CSARAGVGETQYF. As DNA, the CDR3 is TGCAGTGCTAGAGCGGGGGTAGGAGAGACCCAGTACTTC.

The rearrangement uses TRBV11-2 and TRBJ2-7; D is unclear. CDR3 length: 11 amino acids. V lost 5 bases, J lost 7 bases, and 9 bases lay in between. Germline CDR1 and CDR2: SGHAT and FQNNGV. As DNA, the CDR3 is TGTGCCAGCAGCCAGGTCTATGAGCAGTACTTC. Protein product: CASSQVYEQYF.

This clonotype was picked up a small number of times. The chain joins TRBV7-9 to TRBJ2-1; D unclear. CDR3 length: 12 amino acids. Germline CDR1 and CDR2: SEHNR and FQNEAQ (reference sequence). The V and J ends lost 1 base and 10 bases respectively, with 8 bases between them. CDR3 DNA: TGTGCCAGCAGCTTAGTTAAGGACGAGCAGTTCTTC. Amino acids: CASSLVKDEQFF.

In this sample, this clonotype turned up many times. This chain uses TRBV20-1 with TRBJ2-3, with D possibly TRBD1 on 5 matching bases. Germline V gene lookup returns CDR1 DFQATT and CDR2 SNEGSKA (reference sequence). CDR3 size: 17 residues. V was cut by 0 bases and J by 7 bases, with 23 bases left in between. The CDR3: CSARDGPLGFGAHTQYF. The CDR3 DNA reads TGCAGTGCTAGAGATGGGCCTTTGGGCTTTGGGGCTCATACGCAGTATTTT.

This clonotype showed up just a few times. J is TRBJ2-5 and V is TRBV5-1; 9 bases align to TRBD1. V gave up 4 bases and J gave up 2 bases; unmatched junction bases: 3. CDR3 length: 14 amino acids. CDR1 and CDR2 (germline): SGHRS, YFSETQ. DNA for the CDR3: TGCGCCAGCAGCGGGACAGGGCCTCAAGAGACCCAGTACTTC. It translates to CASSGTGPQETQYF.

The chain uses TRBV2 and TRBJ2-5; D gene unclear. This CDR3 contains 12 residues. In germline, CDR1 is SNHLY, CDR2 FYNNEI. V lost 6 bases to trimming and J lost 3 bases, with 8 bases between them. CDR3 amino acids: CASRVGEETQYF. In nucleotides, the CDR3 is TGTGCCAGCAGGGTGGGTGAAGAGACCCAGTACTTC.

The chain employs TRBV7-6 and TRBJ2-5; the D is unclear. V was pared by 6 bases and J by 5 bases, with 7 bases between. In germline, CDR1 is SGHVS, CDR2 FNYEAQ. The CDR3 contains 11 residues. This CDR3 reads CASRVEETQYF. The CDR3 nucleotides are TGTGCCAGCAGGGTCGAGGAGACCCAGTACTTC.

This rearrangement joins TRBV3-1 to TRBJ1-1, with D possibly being TRBD1 (6 bases). Deletions cut 3 bases from V and 7 bases from J, with 9 bases between. The CDR3 runs to 12 residues. In germline, CDR1 is LGHDT, CDR2 YNNKEL (reference sequence). This CDR3 is CASSHGQYEAFF. The CDR3 DNA sequence: TGTGCCAGCAGCCACGGACAGTATGAAGCTTTCTTT.

The chain recombines TRBV7-2 with TRBJ2-5; no definite D call. V shed 5 bases and J shed 2 bases, with 9 bases lying between them. The CDR3 is made up of 13 amino acids. Germline V gene sequence: CDR1 SGHTA, CDR2 FQGNSA. The CDR3 reads CASSAVGQETQYF. CDR3 in DNA: TGTGCCAGCAGCGCCGTTGGGCAAGAGACCCAGTACTTC.

This clonotype was found a few times. The CDR3 DNA reads as TGTGCCACCAGTGACCCTCGCTCCCGAGGGGGCTACACCTTC. Amino acids: CATSDPRSRGGYTF. V gene TRBV24-1 combines with J gene TRBJ1-2; D gene uncertain. V was pared by 4 bases and J by 8 bases, with 16 bases between. Germline V gene data show CDR1 as KGHDR and CDR2 as SFDVKD. The CDR3 covers 14 residues.

The table lists this clonotype with a few counts. The chain joins TRBV12-3 or TRBV12-4 to TRBJ2-3; 13 bases are a match to TRBD2. V lost 4 bases and J lost 14; bases outside the gene matches: 12. The CDR3 sequence is 15 residues long. DNA for the CDR3: TGTGCCAGCAGTTCAGGACTAGCGGGAGATCTCAGAAGGTATTTT. Protein product: CASSSGLAGDLRRYF.

The chain employs TRBV20-1 and TRBJ1-1, with unresolved D. The V end lost 1 base, the J end lost 3 bases, and 6 bases lay between the germline ends. The CDR3 extends over 12 amino acids. The V gene's germline CDR1 is DFQATT and CDR2 SNEGSKA (reference sequence). CDR3 nucleotide sequence: TGCAGTGCTAGAGGTCCGGACACTGAAGCTTTCTTT. The encoded protein is CSARGPDTEAFF.

The chain is built from TRBV12-3 or TRBV12-4 and TRBJ2-1, with 7 bases lining up with TRBD1. This CDR3 is 13 amino acids long. J lost 7 bases, V lost 4 bases, and 4 bases had no gene match. The CDR3 loop is CASSSTGPNEQFF. The CDR3 DNA is TGTGCCAGCAGTTCGACAGGGCCTAATGAGCAGTTCTTC.